This T cell receptor beta chain was retrieved from a study of cytomegalovirus exposure and HLA in healthy donors. Assay: immunoSEQ multiplex PCR; the TCRdb copy retains only in-frame clones and omits some. Of a few hundred thousand clones listed, about 86% are singletons. V lost 6 bases to trimming and J lost 1 base, with 7 bases between them. CDR1 is MDHEN, CDR2 SYDVKM, per germline. CDR3 length: 12 amino acids. The chain combines TRBV28 with TRBJ2-7; no reliable D call. The receptor was derived from a woman aged 18 to 35 in good health and CMV-seronegative. Sequencing was done on a sample of PBMCs. The CDR3 loop reads CASSLSSYEQYF. DNA for the CDR3: TGTGCCAGCAGCCTATCTTCCTACGAGCAGTACTTC.